A selection of T cell receptor beta chains follows, all from one sample in a study of T cells in Graves' hyperthyroidism and ophthalmopathy. Each CDR3 protein is one row after TCRdb ran MiXCR on the multiplex PCR reads. The data contain 380,000 or so distinct CDR3 sequences, about 13% of them seen just once; the ten biggest clones take up around 20%. The sample was blood. The receptors derive from a man aged 30-40 years with Graves' hyperthyroidism that later progressed to Graves' ophthalmopathy. The CDR3 runs from the conserved cysteine through the conserved F or W. The order of the fields is clone size, V gene, J gene, D gene, CDR3 protein, CDR3 DNA. A D gene is named only where the DNA matches it firmly. Clone size appears in some rows only: once, few, many, or a class for an expanded clone.

clone_size: few
v_call: TRBV6-1
j_call: TRBJ1-1
d_call: .
cdr3_aa: CASRAGGVTEAFF
cdr3_nt: TGTGCCAGCAGAGCTGGGGGAGTTACTGAAGCTTTCTTT

clone_size: .
v_call: TRBV5-4
j_call: TRBJ2-2
d_call: .
cdr3_aa: CASSLAAGNTGELFF
cdr3_nt: TGTGCCAGCAGCTTGGCAGCGGGGAACACCGGGGAGCTGTTTTTT

clone_size: .
v_call: TRBV11-2
j_call: TRBJ2-2
d_call: TRBD2
cdr3_aa: CASSLDVLVAGGRNTGELFF
cdr3_nt: TGTGCCAGCAGCTTAGATGTATTGGTAGCGGGGGGGCGGAACACCGGGGAGCTGTTTTTT

clone_size: many
v_call: TRBV12-3/TRBV12-4
j_call: TRBJ2-3
d_call: TRBD2
cdr3_aa: CASSHSGGGAADTQYF
cdr3_nt: TGTGCCAGCAGCCATTCGGGCGGGGGGGCAGCAGATACGCAGTATTTT

clone_size: many
v_call: TRBV7-9
j_call: TRBJ2-1
d_call: TRBD2
cdr3_aa: CASSLGTSGANEQFF
cdr3_nt: TGTGCCAGCAGCTTAGGGACTAGCGGGGCCAATGAGCAGTTCTTC

clone_size: many
v_call: TRBV7-2
j_call: TRBJ1-5
d_call: .
cdr3_aa: CASSSFGGSSNQPQHF
cdr3_nt: TGTGCCAGCAGCTCGTTTGGCGGATCTAGCAATCAGCCCCAGCATTTT

clone_size: few
v_call: TRBV7-2
j_call: TRBJ1-1
d_call: .
cdr3_aa: CASSFWGYGEAFF
cdr3_nt: TGTGCCAGCAGCTTTTGGGGGTATGGTGAAGCTTTCTTT

clone_size: many
v_call: TRBV5-1
j_call: TRBJ1-4
d_call: .
cdr3_aa: CASRGSEKLFF
cdr3_nt: TGCGCCAGCAGAGGCTCTGAAAAACTGTTTTTT

clone_size: many
v_call: TRBV7-9
j_call: TRBJ1-1
d_call: .
cdr3_aa: CASTLGAEAFF
cdr3_nt: TGTGCCAGCACCTTGGGGGCTGAAGCTTTCTTT

clone_size: few
v_call: TRBV7-2
j_call: TRBJ2-7
d_call: .
cdr3_aa: CASSLEGFEQYF
cdr3_nt: TGTGCCAGCAGCTTAGAGGGCTTCGAGCAGTACTTC

clone_size: few
v_call: TRBV18
j_call: TRBJ2-7
d_call: TRBD1
cdr3_aa: CASSPGTGGIGEQYF
cdr3_nt: TGTGCCAGCTCGCCCGGGACAGGGGGTATCGGCGAGCAGTACTTC

clone_size: few
v_call: TRBV28
j_call: TRBJ2-7
d_call: .
cdr3_aa: CASSLVGGFGEQYF
cdr3_nt: TGTGCCAGCAGTTTAGTAGGGGGTTTCGGCGAGCAGTACTTC

clone_size: many
v_call: TRBV7-9
j_call: TRBJ2-3
d_call: TRBD1
cdr3_aa: CASSAGTGGTDTQYF
cdr3_nt: TGTGCCAGCAGCGCTGGGACAGGGGGCACAGATACGCAGTATTTT

clone_size: many
v_call: TRBV12-3/TRBV12-4
j_call: TRBJ1-5
d_call: .
cdr3_aa: CASSLRGAINQPQHF
cdr3_nt: TGTGCCAGCAGTTTGAGGGGCGCAATCAATCAGCCCCAGCATTTT

clone_size: .
v_call: TRBV9
j_call: TRBJ1-2
d_call: .
cdr3_aa: CASSEGRGYTF
cdr3_nt: TGTGCCAGCAGCGAGGGCCGGGGCTACACCTTC

clone_size: many
v_call: TRBV7-9
j_call: TRBJ2-1
d_call: .
cdr3_aa: CASSLIDQHNEQFF
cdr3_nt: TGTGCCAGCAGCTTAATTGATCAGCACAATGAGCAGTTCTTC

clone_size: .
v_call: TRBV12-3/TRBV12-4
j_call: TRBJ2-1
d_call: TRBD2
cdr3_aa: CAINRDGGDNEQFF
cdr3_nt: TGTGCCATCAATCGGGACGGGGGGGACAATGAGCAGTTCTTC

clone_size: few
v_call: TRBV6-1
j_call: TRBJ1-5
d_call: TRBD1
cdr3_aa: CASSYSFPFTGGSQPQHF
cdr3_nt: TGTGCCAGCTCGTACTCCTTTCCGTTCACAGGGGGCAGTCAGCCCCAGCATTTT

clone_size: many
v_call: TRBV7-9
j_call: TRBJ2-1
d_call: TRBD2
cdr3_aa: CASSQIAGASYNEQFF
cdr3_nt: TGTGCCAGCAGCCAAATAGCGGGGGCTTCCTACAATGAGCAGTTCTTC

clone_size: many
v_call: TRBV6-5
j_call: TRBJ1-1
d_call: TRBD1
cdr3_aa: CASSYSSGGSENTEAFF
cdr3_nt: TGTGCCAGCAGTTACTCATCAGGGGGCAGCGAGAACACTGAAGCTTTCTTT

clone_size: .
v_call: TRBV5-4
j_call: TRBJ2-3
d_call: .
cdr3_aa: CASSFLPGATDTQYF
cdr3_nt: TGTGCCAGCAGCTTTCTCCCGGGGGCCACAGATACGCAGTATTTT

clone_size: many
v_call: TRBV4-1
j_call: TRBJ1-2
d_call: .
cdr3_aa: CASSQGELLRSGYTF
cdr3_nt: TGCGCCAGCAGCCAAGGGGAACTTCTCAGATCAGGCTACACCTTC

clone_size: many
v_call: TRBV7-2
j_call: TRBJ1-2
d_call: .
cdr3_aa: CASRLGWRGGYGYTF
cdr3_nt: TGTGCCAGCAGACTAGGATGGAGGGGGGGCTATGGCTACACCTTC

clone_size: many
v_call: TRBV11-2
j_call: TRBJ2-7
d_call: .
cdr3_aa: CASSLVLMGNEQYF
cdr3_nt: TGTGCCAGCAGCTTAGTGCTCATGGGTAACGAGCAGTACTTC

clone_size: many
v_call: TRBV4-1
j_call: TRBJ1-4
d_call: .
cdr3_aa: CASSEGPQQKLFF
cdr3_nt: TGCGCCAGCAGCGAAGGACCACAGCAAAAACTGTTTTTT

clone_size: many
v_call: TRBV7-8
j_call: TRBJ2-3
d_call: .
cdr3_aa: CASSLLNTDVGDTQYF
cdr3_nt: TGTGCCAGCAGCTTACTGAACACGGACGTAGGGGATACGCAGTATTTT

clone_size: many
v_call: TRBV6-1
j_call: TRBJ1-2
d_call: .
cdr3_aa: CASSIDGLYGYTF
cdr3_nt: TGTGCCAGCAGCATCGACGGACTGTATGGCTACACCTTC

clone_size: many
v_call: TRBV5-1
j_call: TRBJ2-3
d_call: .
cdr3_aa: CASSSWIARGDTQYF
cdr3_nt: TGCGCCAGCAGCTCCTGGATAGCGCGGGGAGATACGCAGTATTTT

clone_size: .
v_call: TRBV30
j_call: TRBJ1-1
d_call: .
cdr3_aa: CACPGRDTEAFF
cdr3_nt: TGTGCCTGTCCAGGGCGGGATACTGAAGCTTTCTTT

clone_size: .
v_call: TRBV30
j_call: TRBJ1-3
d_call: .
cdr3_aa: CAWSPNPAGNTIYF
cdr3_nt: TGTGCCTGGAGTCCCAATCCGGCTGGAAACACCATATATTTT

clone_size: many
v_call: TRBV27
j_call: TRBJ1-5
d_call: TRBD1
cdr3_aa: CASSPIPGQGKPQHF
cdr3_nt: TGTGCCAGCAGCCCGATCCCGGGACAGGGAAAGCCCCAGCATTTT

clone_size: many
v_call: TRBV28
j_call: TRBJ1-2
d_call: TRBD1
cdr3_aa: CASSSTGVIYGYTF
cdr3_nt: TGTGCCAGCAGTTCTACAGGGGTTATCTATGGCTACACCTTC

clone_size: .
v_call: TRBV6-5
j_call: TRBJ1-3
d_call: TRBD1
cdr3_aa: CASSYSVLVPGRGIGNTIYF
cdr3_nt: TGTGCCAGCAGTTACTCGGTCTTGGTTCCTGGCAGGGGGATAGGAAACACCATATATTTT

clone_size: few
v_call: TRBV5-1
j_call: TRBJ2-2
d_call: .
cdr3_aa: CASDQGNTGELFF
cdr3_nt: TGCGCCAGCGACCAGGGAAACACCGGGGAGCTGTTTTTT

clone_size: large
v_call: TRBV28
j_call: TRBJ2-5
d_call: .
cdr3_aa: CVSPGLSTGVETQYF
cdr3_nt: TGTGTCTCCCCGGGCCTCAGCACCGGCGTAGAGACCCAGTACTTC